A single sample gave rise to the 2 T cell receptor beta chains below, sequenced in a study of Ad26.COV2.S vaccination and SARS-CoV-2 variants. Some clones are missing from TCRdb's copy, which holds only in-frame ones; the method was immunoSEQ multiplex PCR. The repertoire includes roughly 700,000 clones, roughly 90% of them detected once, and 1.5% sits in the top ten. Treatment indicated: some 19 received Ad26.COV2.S at low or high dose, single or two shots; roughly five received placebo; per-sample allocation not given. Sampling was done on day 63 after the first vaccine or placebo injection. This sample comprised peripheral blood, obtained in a trial of Ad26.COV2.S vaccine versus placebo. These receptors were collected from a person aged 18-65 years who received the Ad26.COV2.S COVID-19 vaccine or a placebo.

The rearrangement links TRBV9 to TRBJ2-3; D gene uncertain. This CDR3 region has 15 residues. Germline V lookup: CDR1 SGDLS, CDR2 YYNGEE. V gave up 0 bases and J gave up 2 bases, with 10 bases separating them. The CDR3 sequence: CASSVGQVFTDTQYF. CDR3 nucleotide sequence: TGTGCCAGCAGCGTAGGTCAGGTTTTCACAGATACGCAGTATTTT.

This sequence joins TRBV6-6 and TRBJ2-7; TRBD1 aligns across 9 bases. Germline V lookup: CDR1 MNHNY, CDR2 SVGAGI (reference sequence). Trimming took 7 bases from V and 5 from J; bases not matched to a gene: 12. The CDR3 runs to 15 residues. CDR3 sequence: CASTKAGTGSDEQYF. The DNA for the CDR3 is TGTGCCAGCACCAAAGCCGGGACAGGGAGCGACGAGCAGTACTTC.